Listed below are T cell receptor beta chains from one sample, sequenced in a study of early T cells in non-severe SARS-CoV-2 infection. TCRdb re-derived calls from the 5' RACE reads in MiXCR, one entry per CDR3 protein. The sample has tens of thousands of distinct CDR3 sequences, approximately 15% seen once. Sequenced sample: whole blood. The origin of the receptors is an adult who was a healthcare worker with PCR-confirmed SARS-CoV-2 infection or an uninfected control (not recorded which). CDR3s include the opening cysteine and the closing phenylalanine or tryptophan. The order of the fields is V gene, clone size, J gene, D gene, CDR3 DNA, CDR3 protein. D genes are given only for firm matches. The size of a clone is reported for some rows only, either as once, few or many, or as a class for expanded clones.

v_call: TRBV23-1; clone_size: few; j_call: TRBJ2-7; d_call: .; cdr3_nt: TGCGCCAGCAGTCTCACATTCGGGTACGAGCAGTACTTC; cdr3_aa: CASSLTFGYEQYF
v_call: TRBV19; clone_size: few; j_call: TRBJ2-1; d_call: .; cdr3_nt: TGTGCCAGTAGTATACGGGGGCGGCAAAATGAGCAGTTCTTC; cdr3_aa: CASSIRGRQNEQFF
v_call: TRBV3-1; clone_size: .; j_call: TRBJ1-1; d_call: .; cdr3_nt: TGTGCCAGCAGCCAAGATCCCGGGGAACGCACCATGAACACTGAAGCTTTCTTT; cdr3_aa: CASSQDPGERTMNTEAFF
v_call: TRBV6-5; clone_size: many; j_call: TRBJ2-5; d_call: .; cdr3_nt: TGTGCCAGCAGTTACAGAGAGTACCAAGAGACCCAGTACTTC; cdr3_aa: CASSYREYQETQYF
v_call: TRBV11-2; clone_size: many; j_call: TRBJ2-5; d_call: .; cdr3_nt: TGTGCCAGCGGCGCCGGCTCCCAAGAGACCCAGTACTTC; cdr3_aa: CASGAGSQETQYF
v_call: TRBV7-9; clone_size: .; j_call: TRBJ1-1; d_call: .; cdr3_nt: TGTGTCAGCAGCTTAGAGGGTTCGAGGACTGAAGCTTTCTTT; cdr3_aa: CVSSLEGSRTEAFF
v_call: TRBV10-3; clone_size: .; j_call: TRBJ2-4; d_call: TRBD2; cdr3_nt: TGTGCCATCAGATTTCGGGAGGGTAATGAGGACATTCAGTACTTC; cdr3_aa: CAIRFREGNEDIQYF
v_call: TRBV7-6; clone_size: .; j_call: TRBJ2-1; d_call: TRBD2; cdr3_nt: TGTGCCAGCAGCTTGCTAGCGGGAGGGGTTCGTGAGCAGTTCTTC; cdr3_aa: CASSLLAGGVREQFF
v_call: TRBV29-1; clone_size: .; j_call: TRBJ2-7; d_call: .; cdr3_nt: TGCAGCGTTGAAGGGTCGACAGCTCCCTACGAGCAGTACTTC; cdr3_aa: CSVEGSTAPYEQYF
v_call: TRBV28; clone_size: .; j_call: TRBJ2-7; d_call: TRBD2; cdr3_nt: TGTGCCAGTGGGTCTACCGGGACTAGCGGGAGTTCCAACTACGAGCAGTACTTC; cdr3_aa: CASGSTGTSGSSNYEQYF
v_call: TRBV18; clone_size: .; j_call: TRBJ1-3; d_call: .; cdr3_nt: TGTGCCAGCTCACCGCTACAGGGTCCACTCGGAAACACCATATATTTT; cdr3_aa: CASSPLQGPLGNTIYF
v_call: TRBV28; clone_size: .; j_call: TRBJ1-4; d_call: .; cdr3_nt: TGTGCCAGCACTCACGCCCGGGCAGGGGATGAAAAACTGTTTTTT; cdr3_aa: CASTHARAGDEKLFF
v_call: TRBV6-5; clone_size: few; j_call: TRBJ2-7; d_call: .; cdr3_nt: TGTGCCAGCAGTTATGAGGCCGGGGCCCACTACGAGCAGTACTTC; cdr3_aa: CASSYEAGAHYEQYF
v_call: TRBV5-1; clone_size: .; j_call: TRBJ2-5; d_call: TRBD2; cdr3_nt: TGCGCCAGCAGCTTGGCTAGCGGGAGCCAAGAGACCCAGTACTTC; cdr3_aa: CASSLASGSQETQYF
v_call: TRBV12-3/TRBV12-4; clone_size: many; j_call: TRBJ2-7; d_call: .; cdr3_nt: TGTGCCAGCAGTAGGGGACCCTACGAGCAGTACTTC; cdr3_aa: CASSRGPYEQYF
v_call: TRBV7-2; clone_size: few; j_call: TRBJ2-3; d_call: TRBD2; cdr3_nt: TGTGCCAGCAGCCCCGGGAGGGGCACAGATACGCAGTATTTT; cdr3_aa: CASSPGRGTDTQYF
v_call: TRBV15; clone_size: .; j_call: TRBJ1-5; d_call: .; cdr3_nt: TGTGCCACCAGCAGAGAGATAAACAGCAATCAGCCCCAGCATTTT; cdr3_aa: CATSREINSNQPQHF
v_call: TRBV6-5; clone_size: few; j_call: TRBJ1-2; d_call: .; cdr3_nt: TGTGCCAGCAGGCCAATGTCGGACTATGGCTACACCTTC; cdr3_aa: CASRPMSDYGYTF
v_call: TRBV20-1; clone_size: .; j_call: TRBJ2-1; d_call: TRBD2; cdr3_nt: TGCAGTGCTAGTTTGGGACTAGAGGGCTACAATGAGCAGTTCTTC; cdr3_aa: CSASLGLEGYNEQFF
v_call: TRBV19; clone_size: few; j_call: TRBJ2-1; d_call: .; cdr3_nt: TGTGCCAGTAGTATTTCTGCGTTAGACAATGAGCAGTTCTTC; cdr3_aa: CASSISALDNEQFF
v_call: TRBV18; clone_size: few; j_call: TRBJ1-1; d_call: TRBD1; cdr3_nt: TGTGCCAGCTCCGGGGACAGTTTCCACACTGAAGCTTTCTTT; cdr3_aa: CASSGDSFHTEAFF
v_call: TRBV3-1; clone_size: many; j_call: TRBJ2-4; d_call: .; cdr3_nt: TGTGCCAGCAGCCAAGTCAGTAAAGGGGGCATTCAGTACTTC; cdr3_aa: CASSQVSKGGIQYF
v_call: TRBV14; clone_size: many; j_call: TRBJ2-1; d_call: .; cdr3_nt: TGTGCCAGCAGCCCCAGGGGCTACAATGAGCAGTTCTTC; cdr3_aa: CASSPRGYNEQFF
v_call: TRBV2; clone_size: .; j_call: TRBJ2-1; d_call: TRBD1; cdr3_nt: TGTGCCACTACCCGGGACAGGGGGCGTTTAAATGAGCAGTTCTTC; cdr3_aa: CATTRDRGRLNEQFF
v_call: TRBV27; clone_size: .; j_call: TRBJ1-6; d_call: TRBD1; cdr3_nt: TGTGCCAGCAGTTGGAGGGACAGCCCAAATTCACCCCTCCACTTT; cdr3_aa: CASSWRDSPNSPLHF
v_call: TRBV7-8; clone_size: .; j_call: TRBJ2-1; d_call: TRBD2; cdr3_nt: TGTGCCAGCAGCTTAAGGCGGGAGGGCGGTTACAATGAGCAGTTCTTC; cdr3_aa: CASSLRREGGYNEQFF
v_call: TRBV12-3/TRBV12-4; clone_size: many; j_call: TRBJ2-7; d_call: .; cdr3_nt: TGTGCCAGCAGTTTAAATGGGATTGGGTCCTACGAGCAGTACTTC; cdr3_aa: CASSLNGIGSYEQYF
v_call: TRBV29-1; clone_size: .; j_call: TRBJ2-3; d_call: .; cdr3_nt: TGCAGCGTCGTGGGGAGCACAGATACGCAGTATTTT; cdr3_aa: CSVVGSTDTQYF
v_call: TRBV6-1; clone_size: .; j_call: TRBJ2-1; d_call: .; cdr3_nt: TGTGCCAGCAGTGAAGCAACAGGGAGGGGGGGCAATGAGCAGTTCTTC; cdr3_aa: CASSEATGRGGNEQFF
v_call: TRBV10-3; clone_size: .; j_call: TRBJ1-1; d_call: TRBD1; cdr3_nt: TGTGCCATGGGACAGCCAAACACTGAAGCTTTCTTT; cdr3_aa: CAMGQPNTEAFF
v_call: TRBV7-9; clone_size: few; j_call: TRBJ2-7; d_call: .; cdr3_nt: TGTGCCAGCAGCTTAGTTGGAGACTACGAGCAGTACTTC; cdr3_aa: CASSLVGDYEQYF
v_call: TRBV3-1; clone_size: .; j_call: TRBJ2-1; d_call: TRBD1; cdr3_nt: TGTGCCAGCAGCCAGGTACAGGGGTTTGATAGGTGGCCCTACAATGAGCAGTTCTTC; cdr3_aa: CASSQVQGFDRWPYNEQFF
v_call: TRBV20-1; clone_size: few; j_call: TRBJ2-1; d_call: .; cdr3_nt: TGCAGTGCTAGAGTCGAGGGATCCTACAATGAGCAGTTCTTC; cdr3_aa: CSARVEGSYNEQFF
v_call: TRBV10-3; clone_size: .; j_call: TRBJ2-2; d_call: .; cdr3_nt: TGTGCCATCCGGCCGGCGGGGCTCGCCCTGGGAGCCGGGGAGCTGTTTTTT; cdr3_aa: CAIRPAGLALGAGELFF
v_call: TRBV5-1; clone_size: .; j_call: TRBJ2-3; d_call: .; cdr3_nt: TGCGCCAGCAGTTCCAACACCGGGACATACACAGATACGCAGTATTTT; cdr3_aa: CASSSNTGTYTDTQYF
v_call: TRBV12-3/TRBV12-4; clone_size: .; j_call: TRBJ2-7; d_call: .; cdr3_nt: TGTGCCAGCAGTCCCCCCACCCCCAAATACGAGCAGTACTTC; cdr3_aa: CASSPPTPKYEQYF
v_call: TRBV18; clone_size: .; j_call: TRBJ2-2; d_call: TRBD2; cdr3_nt: TGTGCCAGCTCACCACCGATAGTACTAGCGGGAGGCCCGAACACCGGGGAGCTGTTTTTT; cdr3_aa: CASSPPIVLAGGPNTGELFF
v_call: TRBV20-1; clone_size: few; j_call: TRBJ2-2; d_call: TRBD1; cdr3_nt: TGCAGTGCTAGCCGAGGACAGGGGGTAGCCGGGGAGCTGTTTTTT; cdr3_aa: CSASRGQGVAGELFF
v_call: TRBV2; clone_size: once; j_call: TRBJ2-2; d_call: TRBD2; cdr3_nt: TGTGCCAGCAGTGAAGCTAGCGGGAGAGCGGACGGGGAGCTGTTTTTT; cdr3_aa: CASSEASGRADGELFF
v_call: TRBV28; clone_size: .; j_call: TRBJ2-3; d_call: .; cdr3_nt: TGTGCCAGCAGTTTTAGGGTGTATTTT; cdr3_aa: CASSFRVYF
v_call: TRBV18; clone_size: few; j_call: TRBJ2-7; d_call: TRBD2; cdr3_nt: TGTGCCAGCGGCAAGGGAGGGGCCTACGAGCAGTACTTC; cdr3_aa: CASGKGGAYEQYF
v_call: TRBV19; clone_size: many; j_call: TRBJ1-5; d_call: .; cdr3_nt: TGTGCCAGTAGTATAGTAGGAGTTGTGGAACAGCCCCAGCATTTT; cdr3_aa: CASSIVGVVEQPQHF
v_call: TRBV28; clone_size: .; j_call: TRBJ1-1; d_call: .; cdr3_nt: TGTGCCAGCAGTCTACTCCGAGAGACTTTCTTT; cdr3_aa: CASSLLRETFF
v_call: TRBV27; clone_size: .; j_call: TRBJ2-3; d_call: TRBD2; cdr3_nt: TGTGCCAGCAGTTCGGGACTAGCTCCAGATACGCAGTATTTT; cdr3_aa: CASSSGLAPDTQYF
v_call: TRBV7-6; clone_size: few; j_call: TRBJ1-5; d_call: TRBD1; cdr3_nt: TGTGCCAGCAGCTTAACAGGGGGAGAAAATCAGCCCCAGCATTTT; cdr3_aa: CASSLTGGENQPQHF
v_call: TRBV7-2; clone_size: .; j_call: TRBJ2-1; d_call: TRBD2; cdr3_nt: TGTGCCAGCAGCTCGGGGCTAGCGGGGGCCTACAATGAGCAGTTCTTC; cdr3_aa: CASSSGLAGAYNEQFF
v_call: TRBV6-6; clone_size: .; j_call: TRBJ2-7; d_call: TRBD1; cdr3_nt: TGTGCCAGCAGTTACTCGACAGGGGGCAAACCCTCCTACGAGCAGTACTTC; cdr3_aa: CASSYSTGGKPSYEQYF
v_call: TRBV24-1; clone_size: few; j_call: TRBJ2-1; d_call: TRBD1; cdr3_nt: TGTGCCACCAGTGAAGCCCCGGGACAGGGCTTAGGGACCTACAATGAGCAGTTCTTC; cdr3_aa: CATSEAPGQGLGTYNEQFF
v_call: TRBV11-2; clone_size: few; j_call: TRBJ2-1; d_call: .; cdr3_nt: TGTGCCAGCAGCGATGCGAATTCAGCGGGTCCCTATAATGAGCAGTTCTTC; cdr3_aa: CASSDANSAGPYNEQFF
v_call: TRBV11-2; clone_size: few; j_call: TRBJ2-5; d_call: TRBD1; cdr3_nt: TGTGCCAGCAGCGGACAGGCACAAGAGACCCAGTACTTC; cdr3_aa: CASSGQAQETQYF
v_call: TRBV4-2; clone_size: .; j_call: TRBJ1-6; d_call: .; cdr3_nt: TGTGCCAGCAGCCTCCCTCAGGGGAATTCACCCCTCCACTTT; cdr3_aa: CASSLPQGNSPLHF